The T cell receptor (beta chain) under discussion was sequenced for a study of blood T cell repertoires in COVID-19. Study as a whole: The United States, Italy and Spain supplied acute and convalescent COVID-19 samples.

Germline-derived CDR1 and CDR2 are SGDLS and YYNGEE. This CDR3 contains 13 residues. V was pared by 0 bases and J by 0 bases, with 3 bases between. Per the original data handling: Amplification from reference gene primers served as the basis for estimated nucleated cell counts. Clones were read by immunoSEQ multiplex PCR, and TCRdb kept only the in-frame ones, dropping some. That table gives V, J and clone size, and the DNA gave D and trimming. Of 250,000 to 300,000 clones in the sample, approximately 86% were seen once. The TCR sequence derives from a man between 18 and 35 years old with active or convalescent COVID-19. This chain joins TRBV9 and TRBJ1-2; D is ambiguous. The sequenced material came from peripheral blood. CDR3: CASSVDTNYGYTF. The CDR3 DNA is TGTGCCAGCAGCGTAGACACTAACTATGGCTACACCTTC.